These 13 T cell receptor beta chains were sequenced from one sample in a study of blood T cell repertoires in COVID-19. This table comes from immunoSEQ multiplex PCR, and its TCRdb copy is limited to in-frame clones, with some not included. The sample shows approximately 100,000 clones, 80% to 90% of them seen only once. The sequenced sample consisted of PBMCs or T cells enriched from blood (not recorded which). The receptor set was obtained from a woman between 45 and 65 years old who had recovered from COVID-19.

The chain links TRBV3-1 (or the pseudogene TRBV3-2) to TRBJ2-7; D perhaps matches TRBD2 (5 bases). Germline V gene sequence: CDR1 LGHDT, CDR2 YNNKEL (reference sequence). V was shortened by 0 bases and J by 7 bases, with 7 bases between the two germline ends. The CDR3 contains 12 residues. CDR3 sequence (DNA): TGTGCCAGCAGCCAAGAGGGAGATGAGCAGTACTTC. Protein product: CASSQEGDEQYF.

The V call is TRBV9, the J call TRBJ2-1, with TRBD2 identical over 14 bases. Germline CDR1 SGDLS, CDR2 YYNGEE. CDR3 length: 22 residues. V was clipped by 0 bases and J by 1 base; unmatched bases: 15. CDR3 in DNA: TGTGCCAGCAGCGTAGAAATTCGTGGGGGGACTAGCGGGAGAGGATCCTACAATGAGCAGTTCTTC. Its protein product is CASSVEIRGGTSGRGSYNEQFF. Complete variable domain (other parts from reference TRBV9 and TRBJ2-1): DSGVTQTPKHLITATGQRVTLRCSPRSGDLSVYWYQQSLDQGLQFLIQYYNGEERAKGNILERFSAQQFPDLHSELNLSSLELGDSALYFCASSVEIRGGTSGRGSYNEQFFGPGTRLTVL.

V gene TRBV19 combines with J gene TRBJ1-3, with a possible D match to TRBD1 (5 bases). V lost 5 bases to trimming and J lost 0 bases, with 8 bases between them. This CDR3 contains 14 residues. Germline lookup yields CDR1 LNHDA and CDR2 SQIVND (reference sequence). CDR3 amino acids: CASSPDTSGNTIYF. DNA of the CDR3: TGTGCCAGTAGTCCGGACACCTCTGGAAACACCATATATTTT.

In the case of this clone: Other nucleotide sequences in the sample specify the same CDR3. This chain connects TRBV6-5 to TRBJ1-2; 8 nucleotides line up with TRBD1. V was clipped by 6 bases and J by 5 bases; unmatched bases: 2. The CDR3 loop spans 12 amino acids. Germline CDR1 is MNHEY and CDR2 is SVGAGI. CDR3 sequence reads: CASRDRGYGYTF. The CDR3 DNA sequence: TGTGCCAGCAGAGACAGGGGTTATGGCTACACCTTC.

The chain couples TRBV5-1 to TRBJ1-1; perhaps TRBD1 as D (6 bases). The CDR3 runs to 15 residues. Germline assignment: CDR1 SGHRS and CDR2 YFSETQ. Deletions cut 0 bases from V and 4 bases from J, with 13 bases between. CDR3 in DNA: TGCGCCAGCAGCTTGGTTACAGGGACGGGCACTGAAGCTTTCTTT. Translation gives CASSLVTGTGTEAFF.

The chain recombines TRBV6-5 with TRBJ2-1; 8 nucleotides agree with TRBD1. Per the germline V gene, CDR1 is MNHEY and CDR2 is SVGAGI. Germline trimming cut 7 bases from V and 0 bases from J; bases unmatched to any gene: 5. This CDR3 spans 15 amino acids. CDR3 region: CASIYQGASYNEQFF. CDR3 in DNA: TGTGCCAGCATATATCAGGGGGCCTCCTACAATGAGCAGTTCTTC.

J is TRBJ1-5 and V is TRBV11-2, with TRBD1 identical over 7 bases. The CDR3 covers 17 residues. V was pared by 1 base and J by 3 bases, with 9 bases of the junction left unmatched. CDR1 is SGHAT, CDR2 FQNNGV, per germline. CDR3 loop: CASSLGATTGNNQPQHF. The CDR3 region has the DNA TGTGCCAGCAGCTTAGGTGCAACGACAGGGAACAATCAGCCCCAGCATTTT.

The sample holds one count of this clone. This rearrangement joins TRBV5-1 to TRBJ2-2; a possible D gene is TRBD1 (6 bases). V was clipped by 4 bases and J by 8 bases, with 18 bases between them. The CDR3 runs to 15 residues. Germline assignment: CDR1 SGHRS and CDR2 YFSETQ. CDR3 nucleotide sequence: TGCGCCAGCAGCCAAACCCCCGTGGGGGCAGGGGAGCTGTTTTTT. Protein product: CASSQTPVGAGELFF.

The J gene is TRBJ1-3, the V gene TRBV19, with D possibly being TRBD1 (5 bases). The CDR3 has 15 residues. Germline V gene lookup returns CDR1 LNHDA and CDR2 SQIVND (reference sequence). Deletions cut 8 bases from V and 4 bases from J, with 18 bases between. This CDR3 is CASSVGAGPGNTIYF. For the CDR3, the DNA is TGTGCCAGTTCAGTTGGGGCAGGCCCGGGAAACACCATATATTTT.

The chain is built from TRBV25-1 and TRBJ1-1; 8 nucleotides align to TRBD1. Per germline, CDR1 MGHDK and CDR2 SYGVNS. This CDR3 is built from 15 residues. V gave up 3 bases and J gave up 4 bases; unmatched junction bases: 7. This CDR3 is CASSESSTGVTEAFF. The CDR3 coding sequence is TGTGCCAGCAGTGAGAGCTCGACAGGGGTCACTGAAGCTTTCTTT.

V usage is TRBV28 and J usage is TRBJ1-1, with TRBD1 identical over 9 bases. The V gene end was trimmed by 6 bases and the J gene end by 3 bases; junction bases not matched to a gene: 5. This CDR3 spans 14 amino acids. Germline-derived CDR1 and CDR2 are MDHEN and SYDVKM. CDR3 bases: TGTGCCAGCAGAAAGGGGGACAGGGACACTGAAGCTTTCTTT. Translation gives CASRKGDRDTEAFF.

The chain employs TRBV23-1 and TRBJ2-7, with TRBD2 matching over 7 bases. TRBV23-1 is labeled an ORF, and its function is uncertain. V dropped 3 bases and J dropped 4; count of bases not matched to a gene: 3. The CDR3 contains 13 residues. The CDR3 DNA is TGCGCCAGCAGTCAGCGGGGGTCGTACGAGCAGTACTTC. It yields the protein CASSQRGSYEQYF.

The chain carries TRBV6-1 and TRBJ1-4, with D maybe TRBD1 (6 bases). Between the trimmed V and J ends, which lost 10 bases and 2 bases, there was a span of 17 bases. CDR1 and CDR2 from the germline V gene are MNHNS and SASEGT. The CDR3 totals 15 residues. As DNA, the CDR3 is TGTGCCACTCAAGCGTATACAGGGACTAATGAAAAACTGTTTTTT. Translation gives CATQAYTGTNEKLFF.